The entry below gives a single TCR beta chain sequence along with its context. Its antigen remains unknown. The entry originates in a study of blood T cells in healthy people across ages. Across the study: The capture of about one barcoded beta molecule per two T cells was achieved by template switching. Overall study results and limits: Any conclusive comparison of naive versus antigen-experienced cells was prevented by using unsorted PBMCs.

The CDR3 extends over 11 amino acids. V dropped 3 bases and J dropped 6 bases, with 5 bases sitting between them. Germline V gene lookup returns CDR1 GTSNPN and CDR2 SVGIG (reference sequence). The use of a sample-barcoded 5' primer and a J-beta primer mix characterized a second PCR of about 7 to 12 cycles. TCRdb reprocessed the 5' RACE reads with MiXCR, giving one entry per CDR3 protein. The sample includes some 560,000 distinct CDR3 sequences, about 25% of them seen just once. A further study also used this sample, focusing on T cells of mothers and their children. From that second work: The cDNA synthesis received all extracted RNA, at around 1.6 ug per 15 ul. Slightly higher, non-significant overlap characterized related mother-child pairs relative to unrelated pairs.

Sequenced: blood. The V call is TRBV30, the J call TRBJ2-2, with D uncertain. The sequence derives from a boy aged 2 to 10 in good health. DNA for the CDR3: TGTGCCTGGAGGGAACCCGGGGAGCTGTTTTTT. This sequence encodes CAWREPGELFF.